This T cell receptor beta chain emerged from a study of T-cell reconstitution after alpha-beta-depleted transplantation in children. The CDR3 is made up of 14 amino acids. Between the trimmed V and J ends, which lost 7 bases and 2 bases, there was a span of 10 bases. Germline V gene lookup returns CDR1 SGHRS and CDR2 YFSETQ. This clonotype came up many times. Unique molecular identifiers featured in how the TCRbeta library was prepared. TCRdb passed the PCR reads through MiXCR, listing each CDR3 protein once. The sample yields about 200,000 distinct CDR3 sequences, roughly 15% seen once. The V call is TRBV5-1, the J call TRBJ2-6; D is unresolved. Here the sequenced sample was PBMCs from the stem cell graft donor, taken from the stem cell graft. This TCR was sampled from a human donor who donated a stem cell graft to a child with acute lymphoblastic leukemia. CDR3 loop: CASSPAAGANVLTF. In nucleotides, the CDR3 is TGCGCCAGCTCCCCGGCGGCTGGGGCCAACGTCCTGACTTTC.